The present T cell receptor beta chain was sequenced within a study of beta chain features in type 1 diabetes. Study outcomes and limitations: There were fewer insertions and more deletions at the VDJ junctions of type 1 diabetes patients. There was no resolution here of whether HLA type influences TCRB rearrangement. Within each of all four CD4+ subsets, Type 1 diabetes patients had TCRB CDR3s that were moderately but significantly shorter.

This clone was observed a handful of times. Its antigen is unidentified. Expressed TCRB transcripts got sequenced, as all isolated RNA was reverse transcribed. TCRdb's table, derived via immunoSEQ multiplex PCR, lists solely in-frame clones and lacks some. Of 95,000 to 150,000 clones in the sample, less than 20% were seen once. Material for sequencing was central memory CD4+ T cells from blood. The origin of this receptor is a man younger than 45 with type 1 diabetes.

Here the CDR3 reads CASSSGDPNTEAFF. The DNA of the CDR3 is TGTGCCAGCAGCTCTGGAGATCCGAACACTGAAGCTTTCTTT. V gene TRBV9 combines with J gene TRBJ1-1; D remains ambiguous. This CDR3 spans 14 amino acids. With 4 bases removed from V and 1 base from J, the gap between germline ends came to 11 bases. Per germline, CDR1 SGDLS and CDR2 YYNGEE.